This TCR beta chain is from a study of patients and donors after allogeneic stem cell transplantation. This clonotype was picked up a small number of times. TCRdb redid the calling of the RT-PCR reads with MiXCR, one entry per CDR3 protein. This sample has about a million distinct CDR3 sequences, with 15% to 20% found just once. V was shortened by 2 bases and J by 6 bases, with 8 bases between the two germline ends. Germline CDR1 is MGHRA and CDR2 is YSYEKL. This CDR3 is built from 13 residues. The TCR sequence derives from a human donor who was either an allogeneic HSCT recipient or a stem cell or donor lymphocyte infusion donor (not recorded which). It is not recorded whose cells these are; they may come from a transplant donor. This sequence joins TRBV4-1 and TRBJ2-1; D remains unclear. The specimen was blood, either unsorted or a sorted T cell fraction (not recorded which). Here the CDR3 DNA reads TGCGCCAGCAGCCAATTATTAGGCAATGAGCAGTTCTTC. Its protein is CASSQLLGNEQFF.